This entry lists 16 T cell receptor beta chains sequenced from one sample in a study of human T cells and chemical hapten exposure. Time point noted: patch test 1, 2 weeks after DPC sensitization. Treatment meaning: therapeutic diphenylcyclopropenone sensitization with weekly scalp DPC. MiXCR, applied by TCRdb to the RACE reads, yields one record per CDR3 protein. The sample includes 65,000 to 85,000 distinct CDR3 sequences, 10% of them seen just once. The specimen was whole blood, collected in connection with sensitization to the hapten diphenylcyclopropenone (DPC). Receptor source: a woman aged 50 to 65 with alopecia areata. Some clones in this sample may be carry-over from other donors' samples.

This chain links TRBV7-2 with TRBJ2-1, with 12 bases identical to TRBD2. Unmatched junction bases numbered 7, after V lost 5 bases and J lost 11 bases. The germline gives CDR1 SGHTA, CDR2 FQGNSA. This CDR3 has 14 amino acids. Written as DNA, the CDR3 is TGTGCCAGCAGCCCGGGACTAGCGGGTTCTAAGCAGTTCTTC. Residues: CASSPGLAGSKQFF.

This chain uses TRBV20-1 with TRBJ2-1, with 14 bases aligning to TRBD2. V shed 0 bases, J shed 4 bases, and the junction held 14 bases outside the gene matches. The CDR3 is made up of 20 amino acids. CDR1 and CDR2 (germline): DFQATT, SNEGSKA (reference sequence). For the CDR3, the DNA is TGCAGTGCTAGAGATCGGACAGGAACGACTAGCGGGAGGGTTTACAATGAGCAGTTCTTC. Residues: CSARDRTGTTSGRVYNEQFF.

V gene TRBV10-3 combines with J gene TRBJ2-1; D is undetermined. Germline CDR1 and CDR2: ENHRY and SYGVKD. V was cut by 4 bases and J by 6 bases, with 4 bases left in between. The CDR3 runs 11 residues. CDR3 region: CAISGANEQFF. DNA of the CDR3: TGTGCCATCAGTGGGGCCAATGAGCAGTTCTTC.

This clonotype showed up just once. V is TRBV27 and J is TRBJ2-3, with TRBD2 identical over 13 bases. This CDR3 has 15 amino acids. Germline-derived CDR1 and CDR2 are MNHEY and SMNVEV (reference sequence). V lost 10 bases to trimming and J lost 3 bases; unmatched junction nucleotides: 7. The CDR3 DNA sequence: TGTGCCACCAAACTAGCGGGAGGGCCGACAGATACGCAGTATTTT. It encodes CATKLAGGPTDTQYF.

This rearrangement joins TRBV20-1 to TRBJ2-7; 8 bases agree with TRBD2. The germline gives CDR1 DFQATT, CDR2 SNEGSKA (reference sequence). Trimming took 6 bases from V and 0 from J; bases not matched to a gene: 10. The CDR3 is 15 residues long. The CDR3 protein is CSADNPSGPSYEQYF. The CDR3 DNA reads as TGCAGTGCCGATAACCCTAGCGGGCCCTCCTACGAGCAGTACTTC.

This clonotype was observed many times. The chain joins TRBV19 to TRBJ2-6; 7 positions agree with TRBD2. V lost 4 bases, J lost 0 bases, and 15 bases stayed unmatched. The CDR3 covers 20 residues. CDR1 LNHDA and CDR2 SQIVND come from the germline V gene (reference sequence). The CDR3 coding sequence is TGTGCCAGTAGTAGGTATCAGGGACTAACCCTGAGCTCTGGGGCCAACGTCCTGACTTTC. It codes for CASSRYQGLTLSSGANVLTF. Looking up the rest from reference TRBV19 and TRBJ2-6 gives the full variable domain: DGGITQSPKYLFRKEGQNVTLSCEQNLNHDAMYWYRQDPGQGLRLIYYSQIVNDFQKGDIAEGYSVSREKKESFPLTVTSAQKNPTAFYLCASSRYQGLTLSSGANVLTFGAGSRLTVL.

The chain carries TRBV18 and TRBJ2-4; D uncertain. The length of the CDR3 is 14 residues. Looked up from germline, CDR1 is KGHSH and CDR2 is LQKENI. Trimming shortened V by 1 base and J by 5 bases, and 9 bases separated the two germline ends. The CDR3 loop reads CASSPRGAENIQYF. CDR3 bases: TGTGCCAGCTCACCACGCGGTGCAGAAAACATTCAGTACTTC.

At least ten counts were recorded for this clonotype. V and J are TRBV7-3 and TRBJ2-5; tentative D call: TRBD2 (5 bases). The CDR3 runs 16 residues. The germline V gene has CDR1 SGHTA and CDR2 FQGTGA. V was pared by 1 base and J by 5 bases, with 17 bases between. The DNA of the CDR3 is TGTGCCAGCAGCTTAAGGGAGCTGGGGTTAGAGGAGACCCAGTACTTC. Its translation: CASSLRELGLEETQYF.

V usage is TRBV7-8 and J usage is TRBJ2-3, with TRBD2 identical over 9 bases. The germline gives CDR1 SGHVS, CDR2 FQNEAQ. Losses at the gene ends were 5 bases for V and 4 bases for J; bases not matched to a gene: 4. The CDR3 has 14 residues. The CDR3 sequence: CASSRGRAADTQYF. CDR3 bases: TGTGCCAGCAGCCGCGGGAGGGCGGCAGATACGCAGTATTTT.

The chain combines TRBV5-1 with TRBJ2-7; 10 bases are a match to TRBD1. The V and J ends lost 3 bases and 6 bases, in that order; junction bases with no gene match: 9. CDR1 and CDR2 (germline): SGHRS, YFSETQ. CDR3 length: 15 residues. The CDR3 sequence: CASSSPGTGVTEQYF. CDR3 nucleotide sequence: TGCGCCAGCAGCTCTCCCGGGACAGGGGTTACCGAGCAGTACTTC.

The chain links TRBV30 to TRBJ2-3, with D hard to call. The V gene's germline CDR1 is GTSNPN and CDR2 SVGIG (reference sequence). V was clipped by 3 bases and J by 2 bases, with 9 bases between them. The CDR3 sequence is 13 residues long. In DNA, the CDR3 is TGTGCCTGGAGCCCTCAACTCACAGATACGCAGTATTTT. Translation gives CAWSPQLTDTQYF.

To note about this clonotype: Since a much larger clone is just one base distant, this may be a read error. V and J are TRBV12-3 or TRBV12-4 and TRBJ2-3; no definite D call. Trimming stripped 10 bases from V and 5 bases from J, with 10 bases between. This CDR3 has 11 amino acids. The CDR3 sequence is CANTLGDTQYF. CDR3 DNA: TGTGCCAACACCCTGGGAGATACGCAGTATTTT.

This clonotype has a handful of counts. This sequence joins TRBV3-1 and TRBJ1-1, with D possibly matching TRBD1 (6 bases). Germline assignment: CDR1 LGHDT and CDR2 YNNKEL (reference sequence). This CDR3 spans 13 amino acids. Trimming took 2 bases from V and 6 from J, leaving 10 bases between them. CDR3 region: CASSQLGAAEAFF. Written as DNA, the CDR3 is TGTGCCAGCAGCCAATTGGGGGCGGCTGAAGCTTTCTTT.

J is TRBJ1-5 and V is TRBV12-3 or TRBV12-4; D is undetermined. V lost 3 bases and J 7 bases, leaving 13 bases between the germline ends. CDR3 size: 14 residues. CDR3 in amino acids: CASSFLIGSQPQHF. CDR3 bases: TGTGCCAGCAGTTTTTTGATTGGAAGCCAGCCCCAGCATTTT.

This clonotype occurred a few times. CDR3: CASSPGHGTGGNTGELFF. The CDR3 nucleotides read TGTGCCAGCAGCCCCGGACATGGGACAGGGGGAAACACCGGGGAGCTGTTTTTT. The chain has TRBV11-2 and TRBJ2-2; 11 positions match TRBD1. V lost 5 bases to trimming and J lost 2 bases; unmatched junction nucleotides: 10. Germline-derived CDR1 and CDR2 are SGHAT and FQNNGV. The CDR3 sequence is 18 residues long.

This clonotype was recorded a few times. The chain carries TRBV28 and TRBJ2-1; D not resolved. Germline CDR1 reads MDHEN; CDR2 reads SYDVKM. Between the trimmed V and J ends, which lost 4 bases and 2 bases, there was a span of 9 bases. The CDR3 is 14 residues long. Here the CDR3 reads CASSWGGTYNEQFF. As DNA, the CDR3 is TGTGCCAGCAGTTGGGGTGGGACCTACAATGAGCAGTTCTTC. The variable domain in full, completed from reference TRBV28 and TRBJ2-1, reads DVKVTQSSRYLVKRTGEKVFLECVQDMDHENMFWYRQDPGLGLRLIYFSYDVKMKEKGDIPEGYSVSREKKERFSLILESASTNQTSMYLCASSWGGTYNEQFFGPGTRLTVL.